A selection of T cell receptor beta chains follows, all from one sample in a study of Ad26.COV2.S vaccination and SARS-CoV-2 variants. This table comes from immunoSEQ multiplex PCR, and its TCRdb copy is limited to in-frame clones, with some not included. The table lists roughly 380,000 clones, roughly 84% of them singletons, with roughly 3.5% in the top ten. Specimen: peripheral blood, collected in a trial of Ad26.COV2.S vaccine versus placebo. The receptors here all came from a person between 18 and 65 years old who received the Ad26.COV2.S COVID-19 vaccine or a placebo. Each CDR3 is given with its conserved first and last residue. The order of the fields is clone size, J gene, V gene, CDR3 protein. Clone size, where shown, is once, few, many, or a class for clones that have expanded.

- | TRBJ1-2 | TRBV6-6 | CASSPRSGGVAWNYGYTF
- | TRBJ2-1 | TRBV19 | CASSIEVGSNNEQFF
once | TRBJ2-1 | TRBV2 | CASSERGEGFRRTYNEQFF
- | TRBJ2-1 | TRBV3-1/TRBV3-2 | CASSSQVGTRCLHEQFF
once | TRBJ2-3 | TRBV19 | CASSIGSGGPDTQYF
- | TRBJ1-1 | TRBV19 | CASSTTGGAMNTEAFF
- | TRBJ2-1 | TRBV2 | CASRGTAYNEQFF
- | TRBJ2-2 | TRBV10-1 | CASSSSGANTGELFF
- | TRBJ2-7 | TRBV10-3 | CAIGRRTYEQYF
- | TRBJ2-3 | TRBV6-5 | CASSYSRGYTQYF
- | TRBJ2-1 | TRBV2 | CASRGAFTGSSYNEQFF
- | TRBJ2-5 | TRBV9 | CASSVIAGGPGETQYF
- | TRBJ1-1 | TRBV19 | CASSMEQENTEAFF
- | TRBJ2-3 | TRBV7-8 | CASSRDVGTDTQYF
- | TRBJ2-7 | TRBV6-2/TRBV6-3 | CASSRRVGEQYF
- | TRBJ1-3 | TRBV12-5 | CASGLGTGASGNTIYF
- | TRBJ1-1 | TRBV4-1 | CASSQVGYGQNTEAFF
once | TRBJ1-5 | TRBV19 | CASSRRQGTQQPQHF
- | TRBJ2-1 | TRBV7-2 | CASSPQQGTLSEQFF
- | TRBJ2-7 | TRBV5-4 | CASSLGANYEQYF
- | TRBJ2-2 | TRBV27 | CASTGRTDANTGELFF
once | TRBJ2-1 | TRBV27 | CATLARDRWNEQFF
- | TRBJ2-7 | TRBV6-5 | CASNTRTSTYEQYF
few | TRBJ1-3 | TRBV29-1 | CSVAGPAVDLSGNTIYF
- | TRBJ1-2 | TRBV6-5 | CASTQQEGYGYTF
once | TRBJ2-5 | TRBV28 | CASSLLGASGAYF
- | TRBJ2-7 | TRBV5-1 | CASSLEWIAYEQYF
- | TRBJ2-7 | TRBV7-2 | CASSSRWAGGEQYF
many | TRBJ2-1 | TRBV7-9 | CASSARDNEQFF
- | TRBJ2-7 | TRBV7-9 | CASSPPRFPTGNRSYEQYF
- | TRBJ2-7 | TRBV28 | CASTNPLRDVSF
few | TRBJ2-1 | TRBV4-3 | CASSAHEGLAAYNEQFF
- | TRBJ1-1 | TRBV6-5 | CASSYSREAFF
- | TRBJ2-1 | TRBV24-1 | CATSDFSLGPNEQFF
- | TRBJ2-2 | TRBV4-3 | CASSQETDPNTGELFF
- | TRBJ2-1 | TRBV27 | CASSGTSRYNEQFF
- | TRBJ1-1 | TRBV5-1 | CASSLGWGETEAFF
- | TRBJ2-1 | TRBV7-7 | CASSSGTTEQFF
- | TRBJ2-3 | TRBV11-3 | CASSSVLAPDQDTQYF
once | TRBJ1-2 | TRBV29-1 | CSVDKGVANYGYTF
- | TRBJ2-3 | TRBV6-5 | CASSSRDRGHTDTQYF
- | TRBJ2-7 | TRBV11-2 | CASSPRGTFNSYEQYF
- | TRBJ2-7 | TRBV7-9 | CASSPGVGGAYEQYF
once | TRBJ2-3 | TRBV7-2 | CASSKYTSTDTQYF
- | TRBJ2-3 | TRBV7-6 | CASSFGGTSGTDTQYF
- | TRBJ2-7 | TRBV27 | CASSLTQGAYEQYF
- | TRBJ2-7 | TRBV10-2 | CASRRTGGYGYEQYF
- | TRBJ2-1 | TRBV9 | CASSVLPQSGAGYNEQFF
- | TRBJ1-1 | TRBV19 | CASSISWEYTEAFF
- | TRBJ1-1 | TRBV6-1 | CASSGGEEAFF
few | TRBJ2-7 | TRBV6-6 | CASGTPDRRSYEQYF
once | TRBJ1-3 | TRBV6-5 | CASSYTGGYGNTIYF
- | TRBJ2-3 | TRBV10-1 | CASSETSTSTDTQYF
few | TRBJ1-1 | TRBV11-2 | CASSLVTVNTEAFF
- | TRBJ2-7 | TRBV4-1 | CASSNQQGGTYEQYF
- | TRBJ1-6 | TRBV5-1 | CASSLDTSVGSPLHF
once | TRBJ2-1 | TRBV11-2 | CASSLGQNNEQFF
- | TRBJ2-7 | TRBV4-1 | CASSQDYASKSGYPSSYEQYF
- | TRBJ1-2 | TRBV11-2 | CASSTGTGTYAGYTF